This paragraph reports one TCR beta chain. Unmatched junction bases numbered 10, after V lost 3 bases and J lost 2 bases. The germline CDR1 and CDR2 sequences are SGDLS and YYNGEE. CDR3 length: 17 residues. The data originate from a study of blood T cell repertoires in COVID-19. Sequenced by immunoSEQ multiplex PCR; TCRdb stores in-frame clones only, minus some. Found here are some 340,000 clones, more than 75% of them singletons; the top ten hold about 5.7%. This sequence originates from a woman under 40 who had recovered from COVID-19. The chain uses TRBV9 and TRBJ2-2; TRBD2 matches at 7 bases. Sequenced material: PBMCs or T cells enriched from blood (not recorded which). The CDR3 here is CASSGGLKNPNTGELFF. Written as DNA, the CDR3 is TGTGCCAGCAGCGGGGGACTAAAGAACCCTAACACCGGGGAGCTGTTTTTT.